The 13 T cell receptor beta chains reported below all come from one sample, sequenced in a study of T cell clonotyping in hematopoietic cell transplantation. Clones were read by immunoSEQ multiplex PCR, and TCRdb kept only the in-frame ones, dropping some. Of 65,000 to 80,000 clones listed, almost 97% are singletons. Time point defined: recipient sample about 28 days before transplant, after cytoreduction. The sequences come from peripheral blood mononuclear cells, collected before stem cell transplant. The receptor set was obtained from a woman between 50 and 59 years old with acute myeloid leukemia. Some clones in this sample may be carry-over from other donors' samples.

The chain combines TRBV30 with TRBJ2-1; D is possibly TRBD2 (6 bases). CDR1 GTSNPN and CDR2 SVGIG come from the germline V gene (reference sequence). Trimming shortened V by 5 bases and J by 0 bases, and 8 bases separated the two germline ends. The CDR3 is 13 amino acids. Here the CDR3 reads CAWRGFSYNEQFF. CDR3 DNA: TGTGCCTGGCGGGGGTTCTCCTACAATGAGCAGTTCTTC.

The rearrangement joins TRBV4-1 to TRBJ2-2; a possible D gene is TRBD1 (5 bases). Looked up from germline, CDR1 is MGHRA and CDR2 is YSYEKL. Trimming removed 0 bases from V and 0 bases from J, with 11 bases in between. The CDR3 contains 17 residues. CDR3 region: CASSQDAGPTNTGELFF. In DNA, the CDR3 is TGCGCCAGCAGCCAAGATGCAGGGCCCACGAACACCGGGGAGCTGTTTTTT.

The chain uses TRBV4-1 and TRBJ1-1; D ambiguous. The germline V and J ends were trimmed by 0 bases and 0 bases, with 8 bases remaining between them. Germline V lookup: CDR1 MGHRA, CDR2 YSYEKL. The CDR3 is 15 residues long. For the CDR3, the DNA is TGCGCCAGCAGCCAAGATCCATTTATGAACACTGAAGCTTTCTTT. Its translation is CASSQDPFMNTEAFF.

The rearrangement joins TRBV6-1 to TRBJ2-3; 7 bases are shared with TRBD2. V shed 7 bases, J shed 6 bases, and the junction held 13 bases outside the gene matches. Germline V gene data show CDR1 as MNHNS and CDR2 as SASEGT. The CDR3 contains 15 residues. The CDR3 coding sequence is TGTGCCAGCAAGATGTCTTGGGGGGGGAGGGATACGCAGTATTTT. Its translation is CASKMSWGGRDTQYF.

This chain joins TRBV10-3 and TRBJ2-5; the match to TRBD2 covers 12 bases. V shed 6 bases and J 5 bases; nucleotides not matched to a gene: 10. Germline CDR1 is ENHRY and CDR2 is SYGVKD. This CDR3 contains 16 residues. The CDR3 coding sequence is TGTGCCATCAGCCCACGACTAGCGGGGGAGCTGGAGACCCAGTACTTC. Protein: CAISPRLAGELETQYF.

The rearrangement links TRBV6-6 to TRBJ1-1; 8 bases are a match to TRBD1. The CDR3 totals 14 residues. Germline V gene lookup returns CDR1 MNHNY and CDR2 SVGAGI (reference sequence). V was pared by 6 bases and J by 6 bases, with 9 bases of the junction left unmatched. DNA for the CDR3: TGTGCCAGCAGGCCCCAGGGGGCAGGCCCTGAAGCTTTCTTT. Translating it yields CASRPQGAGPEAFF.

The CDR3 nucleotides read TGTGCCAGCAGCCAGGAACGTAACTATGGCTACACCTTC. It codes for CASSQERNYGYTF. The chain couples TRBV6-1 to TRBJ1-2; no definite D call. V lost 6 bases to trimming and J lost 1 base, with 9 bases between them. The CDR3 sequence is 13 residues long. CDR1 is MNHNS and CDR2 is SASEGT in the germline V gene.

This clone is termed medium-sized. This chain joins TRBV6-5 and TRBJ1-5; D ambiguous. The CDR3 spans 13 residues. In germline, CDR1 is MNHEY, CDR2 SVGAGI. Trimming took 2 bases from V and 4 from J, leaving 6 bases between them. CDR3 in amino acids: CASSYGVNQPQHF. As DNA, the CDR3 is TGTGCCAGCAGTTACGGAGTTAATCAGCCCCAGCATTTT.

The genes are TRBV30 and TRBJ1-6; D possibly corresponds to TRBD1 (6 bases). The germline CDR1 and CDR2 sequences are GTSNPN and SVGIG (reference sequence). This CDR3 contains 15 residues. The V end was cut by 2 bases, the J end by 9 bases, with 17 bases between. The CDR3 reads CAWSRLGAQGSPLHF. For the CDR3, the DNA is TGTGCCTGGAGTCGTCTGGGGGCACAAGGTTCACCCCTCCACTTT.

This sequence joins TRBV29-1 and TRBJ2-7, with D perhaps matching TRBD1 (6 bases). Germline lookup yields CDR1 SQVTM and CDR2 ANQGSEA. V lost 4 bases and J lost 9, with 13 bases in between. The CDR3 runs 11 residues. CDR3 in amino acids: CSVVLGAGQYF. In DNA form, the CDR3 reads TGCAGCGTTGTTTTGGGGGCTGGGCAGTACTTC.

The chain recombines TRBV4-1 with TRBJ2-7, with D possibly matching TRBD2 (6 bases). V was pared by 2 bases and J by 2 bases, with 13 bases between. The CDR3 is 15 amino acids. Germline assignment: CDR1 MGHRA and CDR2 YSYEKL. The CDR3 reads CASSQTGATPYEQYF. The CDR3 DNA reads TGCGCCAGCAGCCAAACGGGAGCTACCCCCTACGAGCAGTACTTC.

The rearrangement uses TRBV28 and TRBJ1-1, with TRBD1 as a possible D gene (5 bases). CDR3 length: 14 amino acids. Germline V CDR1 and CDR2: MDHEN, SYDVKM. Trimming shortened V by 3 bases and J by 5 bases, and 13 bases separated the two germline ends. In DNA, the CDR3 is TGTGCCAGCAGTTTGCGGGGGGAGTGGACTGAAGCTTTCTTT. It is translated as CASSLRGEWTEAFF.

This chain joins TRBV6-5 and TRBJ1-3; D not resolved. CDR1 and CDR2 from the germline V gene are MNHEY and SVGAGI. The V end was cut by 2 bases, the J end by 0 bases, with 5 bases between. CDR3 size: 14 residues. CDR3 region: CASSYRASGNTIYF. The CDR3 DNA reads TGTGCCAGCAGTTACAGGGCCTCTGGAAACACCATATATTTT.